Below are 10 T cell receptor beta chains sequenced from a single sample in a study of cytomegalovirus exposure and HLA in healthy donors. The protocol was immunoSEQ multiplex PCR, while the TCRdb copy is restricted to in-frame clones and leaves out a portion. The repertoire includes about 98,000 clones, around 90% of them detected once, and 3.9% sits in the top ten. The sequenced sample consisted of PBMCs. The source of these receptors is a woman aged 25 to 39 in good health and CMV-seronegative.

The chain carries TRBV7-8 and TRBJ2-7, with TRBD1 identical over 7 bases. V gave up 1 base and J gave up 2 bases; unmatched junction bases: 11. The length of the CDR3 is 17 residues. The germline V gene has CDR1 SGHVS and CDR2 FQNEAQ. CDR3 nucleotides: TGTGCCAGCAGCTTAGAAGTTTCCCCGGGACAGCCCTACGAGCAGTACTTC. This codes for CASSLEVSPGQPYEQYF.

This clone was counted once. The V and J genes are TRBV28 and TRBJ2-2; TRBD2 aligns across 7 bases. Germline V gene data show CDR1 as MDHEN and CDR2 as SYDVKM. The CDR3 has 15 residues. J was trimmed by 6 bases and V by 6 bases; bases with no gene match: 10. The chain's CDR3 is CASRREGPGAGELFF. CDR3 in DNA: TGTGCCAGCAGGAGGGAGGGCCCGGGGGCCGGGGAGCTGTTTTTT.

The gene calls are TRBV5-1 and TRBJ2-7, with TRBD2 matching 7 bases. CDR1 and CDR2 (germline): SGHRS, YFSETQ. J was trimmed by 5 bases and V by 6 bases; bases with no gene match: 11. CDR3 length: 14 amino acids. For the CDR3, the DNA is TGCGCCAGCAACCCGGGAGCGGGGTTTCACGAGCAGTACTTC. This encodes CASNPGAGFHEQYF.

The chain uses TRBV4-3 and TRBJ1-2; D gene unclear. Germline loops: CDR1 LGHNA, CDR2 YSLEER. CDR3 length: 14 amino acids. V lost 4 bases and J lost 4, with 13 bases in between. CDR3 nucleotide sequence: TGCGCCAGCAGCCCTGACCTATCGGGCTATGGCTACACCTTC. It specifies CASSPDLSGYGYTF.

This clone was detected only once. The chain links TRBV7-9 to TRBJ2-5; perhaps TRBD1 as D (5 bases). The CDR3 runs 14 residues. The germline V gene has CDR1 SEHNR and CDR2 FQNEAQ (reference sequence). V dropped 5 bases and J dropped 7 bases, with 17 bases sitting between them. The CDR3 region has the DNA TGTGCCAGCAGCGTCCAGGGTGGTATAGGGACCCAGTACTTC. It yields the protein CASSVQGGIGTQYF.

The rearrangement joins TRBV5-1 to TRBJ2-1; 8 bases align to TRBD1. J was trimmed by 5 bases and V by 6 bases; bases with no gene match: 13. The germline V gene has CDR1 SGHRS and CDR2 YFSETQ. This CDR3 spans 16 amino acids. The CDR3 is CASTLAGTGRDNEQFF. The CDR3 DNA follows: TGCGCCAGCACCCTAGCCGGGACAGGCAGGGACAATGAGCAGTTCTTC.

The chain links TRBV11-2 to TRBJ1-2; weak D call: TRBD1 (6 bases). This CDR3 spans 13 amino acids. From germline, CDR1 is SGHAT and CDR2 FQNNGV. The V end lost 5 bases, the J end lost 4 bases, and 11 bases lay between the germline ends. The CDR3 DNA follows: TGTGCCAGCAGCAGAGACAGGAGCTATGGCTACACCTTC. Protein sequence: CASSRDRSYGYTF.

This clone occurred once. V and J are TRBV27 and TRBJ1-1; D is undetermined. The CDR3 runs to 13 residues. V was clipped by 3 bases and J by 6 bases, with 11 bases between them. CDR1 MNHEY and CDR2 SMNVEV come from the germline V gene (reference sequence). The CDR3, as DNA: TGTGCCAGCAGTTTCAGTATCGTCGCTGAAGCTTTCTTT. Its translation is CASSFSIVAEAFF.

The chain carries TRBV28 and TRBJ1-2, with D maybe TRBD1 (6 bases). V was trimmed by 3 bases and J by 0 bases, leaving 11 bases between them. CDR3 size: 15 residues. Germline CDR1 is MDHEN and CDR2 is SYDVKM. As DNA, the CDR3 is TGTGCCAGCAGTTTCCCAGACAGGCCTAACTATGGCTACACCTTC. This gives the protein CASSFPDRPNYGYTF.

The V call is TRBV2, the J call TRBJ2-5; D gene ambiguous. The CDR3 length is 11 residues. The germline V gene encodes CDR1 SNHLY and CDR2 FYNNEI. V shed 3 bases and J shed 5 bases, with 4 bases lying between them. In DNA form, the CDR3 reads TGTGCCAGCAGTGACGAGGAGACCCAGTACTTC. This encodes CASSDEETQYF. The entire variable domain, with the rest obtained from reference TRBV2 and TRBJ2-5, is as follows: EPEVTQTPSHQVTQMGQEVILRCVPISNHLYFYWYRQILGQKVEFLVSFYNNEISEKSEIFDDQFSVERPDGSNFTLKIRSTKLEDSAMYFCASSDEETQYFGPGTRLLVL.